The 2 T cell receptor beta chains given below trace back to one sample, sequenced in a study of T-cell memory formation after mild COVID-19 (dated by TCRdb to the early 2020s). The library was obtained by 5' RACE. For sequencing, an Illumina NovaSeq 6000 was employed. Through fastp at Q25 and MiXCR, TCRdb rebuilt clones from the public reads, retaining in-frame beta chains. When rows share a CDR3 protein, they turn into one entry using the most common DNA and genes. Across this sample there are approximately 560,000 distinct CDR3 sequences, with 15% to 20% seen only once. Just over 8% of the sample goes to the ten largest clones. Sequencing was carried out using PBMCs or a T cell subset sorted from them (not recorded which). Receptors were obtained from an adult woman who had mild COVID-19 (a few samples of this study predate the infection). The sample titles of this study are shuffled in the database, so cell type and time point are left out; the donor was told from shared clones.

The CDR3 loop reads CASSATVGFTEAFF. CDR3 coding DNA: TGTGCCAGCAGCGCCACAGTGGGGTTTACTGAAGCTTTCTTT. The genes are TRBV9 and TRBJ1-1; D ambiguous. This CDR3 has 14 amino acids. With 3 bases removed from V and 5 bases from J, the gap between germline ends came to 14 bases. Germline CDR1 is SGDLS and CDR2 is YYNGEE.

The V call is TRBV12-3 or TRBV12-4, the J call TRBJ2-7; a possible D gene is TRBD1 (6 bases). The CDR3 spans 13 residues. The V end was cut by 5 bases, the J end by 5 bases, with 13 bases between. In DNA form, the CDR3 reads TGTGCCAGCAGTAGCCAGGGGTACAACGAGCAGTACTTC. Its translation: CASSSQGYNEQYF.